Listed below are T cell receptor beta chains from one sample, sequenced in a study of cytomegalovirus exposure and HLA in healthy donors. Produced via immunoSEQ multiplex PCR; TCRdb's table is partial and in-frame only. The sample carries 150,000 to 250,000 clones, approximately 79% recorded once. Material for sequencing was PBMCs. These receptors were taken from a woman aged 25 to 45 in good health and CMV-seropositive. Both conserved end residues are trimmed from each CDR3.

TRBJ2-1 | TRBV27 | ASSLGGSYYNEQF
TRBJ1-6 | TRBV27 | ASSPGGAGGPHSPLH
TRBJ1-2 | TRBV11-2 | ASSLATGGAGGYT
TRBJ2-4 | TRBV7-2 | ASSLRGLAVNIQY
TRBJ2-3 | TRBV19 | ASNPSQDTDTQY
TRBJ2-1 | TRBV4-3 | ASSQELAGGPQLSYNEQF
TRBJ2-7 | TRBV2 | ASSEDNMGSRYEQY
TRBJ2-7 | TRBV4-2 | ASSQDRGAKEQY
TRBJ2-5 | TRBV7-9 | ASSSSGIQETQY
TRBJ2-5 | TRBV29-1 | SVEEGAKTQY
TRBJ2-3 | TRBV5-1 | ASSRGLAGTEITDTQY
TRBJ1-5 | TRBV6-5 | ASSYSRQQPQH
TRBJ2-5 | TRBV4-1 | ASSQARLAGRQETQY
TRBJ1-5 | TRBV5-5 | ASSLGQGAGQPQH
TRBJ2-5 | TRBV6-5 | ASSYLSDGETQY
TRBJ2-7 | TRBV11-2 | ASSLEGTTNGEQY
TRBJ2-2 | TRBV12-5 | ASGLVGDTGELF
TRBJ2-2 | TRBV5-1 | ASSLMSSGRGTGELF
TRBJ2-3 | TRBV4-3 | ASSQEGGRLDTQY
TRBJ2-7 | TRBV19 | ASSIGVGTGKYEQY
TRBJ2-1 | TRBV4-3 | ASSQFLGLENNEQF
TRBJ2-6 | TRBV4-1 | ASSLLLAEPLT
TRBJ1-2 | TRBV15 | ATSRDPLRGSYGYT
TRBJ1-2 | TRBV7-9 | ASSFTQGFGGYT
TRBJ2-1 | TRBV27 | ASSRDSRSSYNEQF
TRBJ2-3 | TRBV6-5 | ASKKAGLTDTQY
TRBJ2-7 | TRBV6-5 | ASSLLTTGGYEQY
TRBJ2-5 | TRBV4-3 | ASSQDYGETQY
TRBJ2-2 | TRBV27 | ASSPGTHTGELF
TRBJ2-3 | TRBV2 | ASSWDGTREDTQY
TRBJ2-1 | TRBV4-3 | ASSLIQTGYNEQF